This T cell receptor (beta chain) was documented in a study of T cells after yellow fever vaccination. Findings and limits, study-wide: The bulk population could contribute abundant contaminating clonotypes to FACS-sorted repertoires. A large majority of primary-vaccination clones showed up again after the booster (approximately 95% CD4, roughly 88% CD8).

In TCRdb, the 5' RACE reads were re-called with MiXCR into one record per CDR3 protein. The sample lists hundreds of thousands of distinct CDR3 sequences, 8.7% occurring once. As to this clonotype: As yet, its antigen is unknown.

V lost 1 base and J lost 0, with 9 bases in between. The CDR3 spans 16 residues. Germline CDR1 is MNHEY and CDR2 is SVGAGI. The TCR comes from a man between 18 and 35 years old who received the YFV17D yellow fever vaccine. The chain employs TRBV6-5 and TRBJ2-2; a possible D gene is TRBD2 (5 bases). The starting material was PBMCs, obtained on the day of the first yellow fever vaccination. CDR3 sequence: CASSYFTGTNTGELFF. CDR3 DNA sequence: TGTGCCAGCAGTTACTTCACCGGGACGAACACCGGGGAGCTGTTTTTT.